This is a list of T cell receptor beta chains from one sample in a study of tumor-infiltrating lymphocytes in primary liver carcinoma. TCRdb reprocessed the multiplex PCR reads via MiXCR and lists one record per CDR3 protein. Here the sample spans 100,000 or so distinct CDR3 sequences, around 84% being singletons. Input material: liver tumor tissue from sampling region 3. These receptors all stem from a man between 35 and 55 years old with primary liver carcinoma and hepatitis B virus infection. CDR3s include the opening cysteine and the closing phenylalanine or tryptophan. D genes are given only for firm matches.

d_call j_call v_call cdr3_nt cdr3_aa
TRBD1 TRBJ2-6 TRBV6-1 TGTGCCAGTAGTGGATACAGGGGTCCTACCTCTGGGGCCAGCGTCCTGACTTTC CASSGYRGPTSGASVLTF
NA TRBJ1-2 TRBV4-2 TGTGCCAGCAACCAAGAGGGTGGCTACATCTTC CASNQEGGYIF
NA TRBJ1-1 TRBV6-5 TGTGCCAGCAGATACTCGTTCGGGAGGGCTGAAGCTATCTTT CASRYSFGRAEAIF
NA TRBJ1-1 TRBV5-4 TGTGCCAGCAGCTTGGGGGTCTTGAACACTGAAGCGCTCTTT CASSLGVLNTEALF
TRBD1 TRBJ2-2 TRBV12-3/TRBV12-4 TGTGCCAGCAGTTTAGCTCCAGGGGGTGTGACCGGGGAGTTGTTTTTT CASSLAPGGVTGELFF
NA TRBJ2-1 TRBV7-2 TGTGCCAGCAGCTTAGTCGGCAGGAGGGTGGCCTACGAGCAGTTCTTC CASSLVGRRVAYEQFF
NA TRBJ1-2 TRBV5-1 TGCGCCAGCTGCTTGCTGTCGGACTATGGCTACATCTTC CASCLLSDYGYIF
TRBD1 TRBJ2-5 TRBV5-6 TGTGCCAGCAATTTGCGGACAGGGGGAGAGACCCATTACTTC CASNLRTGGETHYF
TRBD1 TRBJ2-1 TRBV6-1 TGTACCAGCAGTGAACAACAGGGGGCCTACAATGAGAAGTTCTTC CTSSEQQGAYNEKFF
NA TRBJ2-7 TRBV4-3 TGCGCCAGCAGCCCGCGCCTTCTCAAGGAGCTCTACTTC CASSPRLLKELYF
NA TRBJ2-3 TRBV12-5 TGTGCTAGTGGTTTGGAACAAGGTCCCACAGATACGCGGTATTTT CASGLEQGPTDTRYF
TRBD1 TRBJ2-1 TRBV6-1 TGTGCCAGCAGTGAACGACAGGGGGCCTATAATGAGCAGTTCTTC CASSERQGAYNEQFF
NA TRBJ2-3 TRBV29-1 TGCAGCGTTGAGTTGACCCAAGCCACAGATACGAAGTATTTT CSVELTQATDTKYF
NA TRBJ2-1 TRBV29-1 TGCAGCGTTCATGACAGTGAGCAGCTCTTC CSVHDSEQLF